This T cell receptor beta chain comes out of a study of blood T cell repertoires in COVID-19. The germline gives CDR1 SGHTA, CDR2 FQGTGA. The CDR3 contains 16 residues. With V trimmed by 5 bases and J by 1 base, 6 bases remained unmatched. Recovered status in Cohort 3 required two negative PCRs, clearance, or symptom resolution. Original analysis: Nucleated cell number was recorded as an estimate derived from reference gene primer amplification. The protocol was immunoSEQ multiplex PCR, while the TCRdb copy is restricted to in-frame clones and leaves out a portion. D and trimming were read from the DNA, whereas the V and J calls and clone size are those reported in that table. The table records 230,000 or so clones, about 80% of them present only once.

The specimen was PBMCs or T cells enriched from blood (not recorded which). The sequence was collected from a middle-aged man who had recovered from COVID-19. This sequence joins TRBV7-3 and TRBJ2-2; TRBD2 matches at 8 bases. The CDR3 protein is CASSPGTRVNTGELFF. The CDR3 DNA reads as TGTGCCAGCAGCCCCGGGACTAGGGTGAACACCGGGGAGCTGTTTTTT.